This TCR beta chain was identified in a study of glioma-infiltrating T cells. From germline, CDR1 is SEHNR and CDR2 FQNEAQ (reference sequence). The CDR3 sequence is 16 residues long. Study results and caveats: Patients with low tissue-blood divergence carried a signature set of shared blood CDR3 motifs. Tissue and blood shared very few CDR3 sequences.

This clonotype was counted a single time. The antigen is not known. At one of its ends the junction is not consistent with the germline gene, which may arise from a read error. The iRepertoire nested amplicon-rescue multiplex PCR amplified TCR alpha and beta CDR3s from RNA. Input was roughly 85-450 ng of tissue mRNA or PBMC total RNA. TCRdb recomputed calls from the multiplex PCR reads with MiXCR, one row per CDR3 protein. The sample has more than 300,000 distinct CDR3 sequences; less than 50% are singletons. The sample consisted of glioma tissue, nonneoplastic brain tissue, or PBMCs (not recorded which). The V gene is TRBV7-9, the J gene TRBJ1-2; TRBD1 matches at 9 bases. The receptor was isolated from a human donor with low-grade glioma or glioblastoma, undergoing nonglioma brain surgery, or in good health (not recorded which). The CDR3 bases are TGTGCGAGCAGCCCGCCACAGGGGGCGTTGGACTATGGCTACACCTTC. Protein sequence: CASSPPQGALDYGYTF.